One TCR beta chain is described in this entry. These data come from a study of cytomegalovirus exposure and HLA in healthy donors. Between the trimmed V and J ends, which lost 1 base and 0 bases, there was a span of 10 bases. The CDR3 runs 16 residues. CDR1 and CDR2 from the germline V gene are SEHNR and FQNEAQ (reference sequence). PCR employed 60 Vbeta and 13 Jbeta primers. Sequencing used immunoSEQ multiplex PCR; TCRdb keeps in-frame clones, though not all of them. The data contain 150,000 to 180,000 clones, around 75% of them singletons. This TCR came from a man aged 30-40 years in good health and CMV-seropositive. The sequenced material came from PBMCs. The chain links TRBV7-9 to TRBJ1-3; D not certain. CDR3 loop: CASSLDQVYSGNTIYF. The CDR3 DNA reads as TGTGCCAGCAGCTTAGACCAGGTGTACTCTGGAAACACCATATATTTT.